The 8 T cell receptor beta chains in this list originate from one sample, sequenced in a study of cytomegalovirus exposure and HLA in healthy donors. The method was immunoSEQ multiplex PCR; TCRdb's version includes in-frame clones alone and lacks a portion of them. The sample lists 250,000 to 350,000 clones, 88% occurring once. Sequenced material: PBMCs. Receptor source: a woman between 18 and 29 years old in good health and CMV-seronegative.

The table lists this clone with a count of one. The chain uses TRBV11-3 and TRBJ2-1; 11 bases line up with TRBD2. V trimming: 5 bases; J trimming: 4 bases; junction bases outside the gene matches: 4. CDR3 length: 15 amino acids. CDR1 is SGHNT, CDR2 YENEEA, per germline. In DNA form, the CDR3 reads TGTGCCAGCAGCGTGGGGACTAGCGGTTACAATGAGCAGTTCTTC. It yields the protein CASSVGTSGYNEQFF.

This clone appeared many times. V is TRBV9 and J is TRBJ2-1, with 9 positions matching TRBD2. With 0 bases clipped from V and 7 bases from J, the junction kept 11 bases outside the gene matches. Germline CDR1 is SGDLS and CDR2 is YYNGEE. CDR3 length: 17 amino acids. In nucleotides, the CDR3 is TGTGCCAGCAGCGTAGAATGGGGACTAGCTACCGGGAATGAGCAGTTCTTC. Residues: CASSVEWGLATGNEQFF.

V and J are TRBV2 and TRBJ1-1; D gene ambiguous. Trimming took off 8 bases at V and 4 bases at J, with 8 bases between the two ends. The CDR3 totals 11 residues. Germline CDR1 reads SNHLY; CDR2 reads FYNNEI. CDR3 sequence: CASLTSTEAFF. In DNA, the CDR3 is TGTGCCAGCCTTACGAGCACTGAAGCTTTCTTT.

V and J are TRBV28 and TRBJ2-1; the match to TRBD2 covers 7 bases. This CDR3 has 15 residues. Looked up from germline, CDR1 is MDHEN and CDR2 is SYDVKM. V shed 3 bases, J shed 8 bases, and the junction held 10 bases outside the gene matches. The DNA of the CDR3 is TGTGCCAGCAGTTTCCTAGCCCTTGCGGGGGATGAGCAGTTCTTC. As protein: CASSFLALAGDEQFF.

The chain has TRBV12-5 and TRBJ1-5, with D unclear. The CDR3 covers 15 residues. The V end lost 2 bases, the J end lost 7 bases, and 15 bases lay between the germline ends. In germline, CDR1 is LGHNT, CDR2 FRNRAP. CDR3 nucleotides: TGTGCTAGTGGTTTGAGCTCTGCCGGCGGCCAGCCCCAGCATTTT. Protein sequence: CASGLSSAGGQPQHF.

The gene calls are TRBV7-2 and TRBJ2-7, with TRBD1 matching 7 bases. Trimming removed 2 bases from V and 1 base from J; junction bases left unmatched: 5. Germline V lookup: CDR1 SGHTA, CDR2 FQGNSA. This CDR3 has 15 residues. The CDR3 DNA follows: TGTGCCAGCAGCTTATTCGGGACAGCGTCCTACGAGCAGTACTTC. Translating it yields CASSLFGTASYEQYF.

CDR3 sequence: CASSEREWEQYF. The DNA of the CDR3 is TGTGCCAGCAGTGAACGGGAGTGGGAGCAGTACTTC. The chain is built from TRBV6-5 and TRBJ2-7, with D possibly matching TRBD2 (6 bases). Per germline, CDR1 MNHEY and CDR2 SVGAGI. The CDR3 consists of 12 residues. The V end was cut by 5 bases, the J end by 7 bases, with 12 bases between.

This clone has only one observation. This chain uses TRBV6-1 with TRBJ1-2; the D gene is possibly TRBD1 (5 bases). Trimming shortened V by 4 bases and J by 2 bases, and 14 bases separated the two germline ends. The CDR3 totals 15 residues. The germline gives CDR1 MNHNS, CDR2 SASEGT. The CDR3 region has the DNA TGTGCCAGCAGTGTTGGTGTGACAGAAAACTATGGCTACACCTTC. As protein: CASSVGVTENYGYTF.